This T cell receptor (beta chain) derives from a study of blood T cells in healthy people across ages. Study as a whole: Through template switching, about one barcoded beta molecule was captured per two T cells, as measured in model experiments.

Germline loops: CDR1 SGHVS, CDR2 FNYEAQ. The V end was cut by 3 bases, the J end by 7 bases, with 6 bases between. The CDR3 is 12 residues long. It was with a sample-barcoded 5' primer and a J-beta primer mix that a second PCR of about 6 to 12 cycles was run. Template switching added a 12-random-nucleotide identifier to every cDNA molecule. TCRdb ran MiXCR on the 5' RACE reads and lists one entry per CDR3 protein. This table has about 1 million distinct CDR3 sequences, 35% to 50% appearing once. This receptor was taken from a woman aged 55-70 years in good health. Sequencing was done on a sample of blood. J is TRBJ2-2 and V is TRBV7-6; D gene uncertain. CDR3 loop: CASSFESGELFF. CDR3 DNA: TGTGCCAGCAGCTTTGAGAGCGGGGAGCTGTTTTTT.